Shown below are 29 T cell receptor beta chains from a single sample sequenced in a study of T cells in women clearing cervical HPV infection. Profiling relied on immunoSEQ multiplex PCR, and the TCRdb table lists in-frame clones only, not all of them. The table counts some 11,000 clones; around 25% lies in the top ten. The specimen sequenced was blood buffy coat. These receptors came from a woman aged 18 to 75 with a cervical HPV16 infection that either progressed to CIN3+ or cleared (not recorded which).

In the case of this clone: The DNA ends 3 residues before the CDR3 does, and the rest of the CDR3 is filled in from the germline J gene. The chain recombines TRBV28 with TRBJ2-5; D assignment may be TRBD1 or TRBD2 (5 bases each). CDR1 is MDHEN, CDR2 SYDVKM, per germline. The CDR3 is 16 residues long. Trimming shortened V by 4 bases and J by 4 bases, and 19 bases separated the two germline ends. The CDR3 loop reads CASSSLGKGQLETQYF. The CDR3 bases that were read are TGTGCCAGCAGTTCCCTCGGGAAGGGGCAATTAGAGACC. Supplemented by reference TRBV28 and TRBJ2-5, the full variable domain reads DVKVTQSSRYLVKRTGEKVFLECVQDMDHENMFWYRQDPGLGLRLIYFSYDVKMKEKGDIPEGYSVSREKKERFSLILESASTNQTSMYLCASSSLGKGQLETQYFGPGTRLLVL.

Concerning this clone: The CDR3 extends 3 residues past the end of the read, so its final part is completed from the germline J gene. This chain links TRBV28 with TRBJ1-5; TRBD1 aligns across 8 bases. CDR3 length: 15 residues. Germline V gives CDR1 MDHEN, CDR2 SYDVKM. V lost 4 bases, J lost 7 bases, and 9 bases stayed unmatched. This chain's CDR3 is CASSSPSGGGQPQHF. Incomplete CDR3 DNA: TGTGCCAGCAGTTCCCCCTCAGGGGGCGGGCAGCCC.

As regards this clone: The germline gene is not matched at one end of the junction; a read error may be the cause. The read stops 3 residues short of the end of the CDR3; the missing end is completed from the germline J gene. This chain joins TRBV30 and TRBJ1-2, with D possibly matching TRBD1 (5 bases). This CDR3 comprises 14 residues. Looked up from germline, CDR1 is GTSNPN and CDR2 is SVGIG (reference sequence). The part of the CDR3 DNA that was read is TGTGCCGGGAGGGGAGCGGGGGGGTCAAATACC. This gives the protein CAGRGAGGSNT. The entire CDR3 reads CAGRGAGGSNTYTF. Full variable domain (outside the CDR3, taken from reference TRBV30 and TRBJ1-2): SQTIHQWPATLVQPVGSPLSLECTVEGTSNPNLYWYRQAAGRGLQLLFYSVGIGQISSEVPQNLSASRPQDRQFILSSKKLLLSDSGFYLCAGRGAGGSNTYTFGSGTRLTVV.

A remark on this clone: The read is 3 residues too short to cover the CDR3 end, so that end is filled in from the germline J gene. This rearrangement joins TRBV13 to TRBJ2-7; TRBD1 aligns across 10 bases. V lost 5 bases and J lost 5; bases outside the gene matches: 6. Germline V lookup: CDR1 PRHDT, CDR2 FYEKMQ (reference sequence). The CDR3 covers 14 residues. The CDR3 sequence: CASSKTDRGNEQYF. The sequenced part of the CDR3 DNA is TGTGCCAGCAGCAAAACGGACAGGGGGAACGAG. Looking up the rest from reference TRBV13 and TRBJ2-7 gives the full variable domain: AAGVIQSPRHLIKEKRETATLKCYPIPRHDTVYWYQQGPGQDPQFLISFYEKMQSDKGSIPDRFSAQQFSDYHSELNMSSLELGDSALYFCASSKTDRGNEQYFGPGTRLTVT.

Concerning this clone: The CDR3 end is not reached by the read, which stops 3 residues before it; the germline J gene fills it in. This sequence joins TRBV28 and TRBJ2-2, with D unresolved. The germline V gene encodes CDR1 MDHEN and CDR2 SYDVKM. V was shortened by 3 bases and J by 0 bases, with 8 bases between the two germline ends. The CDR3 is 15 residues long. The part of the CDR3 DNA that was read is TGTGCCAGCAGTTTTGGAACAGCGAACACCGGGGAG. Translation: CASSFGTANTGE. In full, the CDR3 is CASSFGTANTGELFF.

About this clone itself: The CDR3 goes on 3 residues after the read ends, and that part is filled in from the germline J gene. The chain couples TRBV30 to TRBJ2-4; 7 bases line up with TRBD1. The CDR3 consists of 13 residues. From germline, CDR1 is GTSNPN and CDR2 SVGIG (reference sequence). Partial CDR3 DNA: TGTGCCTGGAGTGTACGCAGGGGGTATGGT. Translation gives CAWSVRRGYG. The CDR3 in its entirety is CAWSVRRGYGQYF.

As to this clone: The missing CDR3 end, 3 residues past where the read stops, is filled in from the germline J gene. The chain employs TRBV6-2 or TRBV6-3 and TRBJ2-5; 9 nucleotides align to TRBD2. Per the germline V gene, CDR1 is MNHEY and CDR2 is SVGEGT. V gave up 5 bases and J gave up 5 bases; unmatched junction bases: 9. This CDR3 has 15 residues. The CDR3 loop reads CASSPSRGGLETQYF. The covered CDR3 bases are TGTGCCAGCAGTCCCTCGCGGGGGGGCCTCGAGACC.

The CDR3 DNA, read in part, is TGTGCCTGGTCCACAGGGAGCTATGGC. Amino acid sequence: CAWSTGSYG. Given in full, the CDR3 is CAWSTGSYGYTF. The rearrangement links TRBV30 to TRBJ1-2; D perhaps matches TRBD1 (6 bases). The sequence runs out 3 residues before the end of the CDR3; the remainder is reconstructed from the germline J gene. Germline-derived CDR1 and CDR2 are GTSNPN and SVGIG (reference sequence). The CDR3 has 12 amino acids. V was clipped by 5 bases and J by 4 bases, with 11 bases between them.

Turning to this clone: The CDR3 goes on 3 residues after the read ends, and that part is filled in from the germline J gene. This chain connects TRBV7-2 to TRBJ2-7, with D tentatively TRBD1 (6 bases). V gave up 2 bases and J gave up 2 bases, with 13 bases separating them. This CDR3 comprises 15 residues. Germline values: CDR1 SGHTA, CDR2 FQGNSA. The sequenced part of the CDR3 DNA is TGTGCCAGCAGCTTATCTGGGACAAACGCCTACGAG. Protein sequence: CASSLSGTNAYE. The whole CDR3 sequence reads CASSLSGTNAYEQYF. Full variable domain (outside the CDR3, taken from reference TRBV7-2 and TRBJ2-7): GAGVSQSPSNKVTEKGKDVELRCDPISGHTALYWYRQSLGQGLEFLIYFQGNSAPDKSGLPSDRFSAERTGGSVSTLTIQRTQQEDSAVYLCASSLSGTNAYEQYFGPGTRLTVT.

The CDR3 is CASSHGTGDSPLHF. The DNA read from the CDR3 is TGTGCCAGCAGCCACGGGACAGGGGACTCACCC. The rearrangement links TRBV4-2 to TRBJ1-6; TRBD1 matches at 10 bases. The read ends 3 residues early relative to the CDR3; the germline J gene fills the gap. V lost 3 bases to trimming and J lost 10 bases; unmatched junction nucleotides: 3. The CDR3 totals 14 residues. Germline loops: CDR1 LGHNA, CDR2 YNFKEQ.

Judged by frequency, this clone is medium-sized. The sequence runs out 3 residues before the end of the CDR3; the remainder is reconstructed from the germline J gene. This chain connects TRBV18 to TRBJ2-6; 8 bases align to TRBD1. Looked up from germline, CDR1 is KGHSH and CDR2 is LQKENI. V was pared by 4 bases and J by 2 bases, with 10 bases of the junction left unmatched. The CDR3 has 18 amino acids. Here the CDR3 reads CASSLRQGTKAGANVLTF. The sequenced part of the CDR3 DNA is TGTGCCAGCTCACTACGACAGGGGACGAAGGCTGGGGCCAACGTC.

CDR3 loop: CASRSSRYGGNEQFF. Partial CDR3 DNA: TGTGCCAGTAGATCTAGCCGCTACGGAGGCAATGAG. The chain has TRBV19 and TRBJ2-1, with D perhaps TRBD2 (5 bases). The read halts 3 residues ahead of the CDR3 end, with the missing end drawn from the germline J gene. V lost 6 bases and J 6 bases, leaving 18 bases between the germline ends. Germline V gene lookup returns CDR1 LNHDA and CDR2 SQIVND (reference sequence). The CDR3 covers 15 residues.

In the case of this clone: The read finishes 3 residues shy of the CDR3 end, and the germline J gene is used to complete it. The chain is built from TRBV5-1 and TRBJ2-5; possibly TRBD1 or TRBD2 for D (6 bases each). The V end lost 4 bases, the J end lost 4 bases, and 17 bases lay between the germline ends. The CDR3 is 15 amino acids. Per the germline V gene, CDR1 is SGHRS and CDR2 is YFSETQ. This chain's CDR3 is CASSRVEGEGETQYF. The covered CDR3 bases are TGCGCCAGCAGCCGGGTGGAGGGGGAAGGAGAGACC.

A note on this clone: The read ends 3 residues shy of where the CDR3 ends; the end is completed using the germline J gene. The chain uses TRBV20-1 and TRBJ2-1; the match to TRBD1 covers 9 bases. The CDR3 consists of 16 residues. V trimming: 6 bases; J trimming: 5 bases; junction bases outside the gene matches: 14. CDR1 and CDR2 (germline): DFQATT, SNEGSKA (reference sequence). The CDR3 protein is CSADSIDRGRNNEQFF. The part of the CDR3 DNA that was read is TGCAGTGCCGACTCCATCGACAGGGGGAGAAACAATGAG.

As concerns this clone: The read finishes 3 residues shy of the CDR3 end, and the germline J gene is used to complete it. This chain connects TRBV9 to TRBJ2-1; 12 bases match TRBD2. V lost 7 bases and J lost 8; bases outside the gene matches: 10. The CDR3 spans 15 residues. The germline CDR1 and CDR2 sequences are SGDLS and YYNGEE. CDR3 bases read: TGTGCCAGCGGGCGGCTAGCGGGGGGGGTCGATGAG. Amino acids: CASGRLAGGVDE. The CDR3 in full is CASGRLAGGVDEQFF.

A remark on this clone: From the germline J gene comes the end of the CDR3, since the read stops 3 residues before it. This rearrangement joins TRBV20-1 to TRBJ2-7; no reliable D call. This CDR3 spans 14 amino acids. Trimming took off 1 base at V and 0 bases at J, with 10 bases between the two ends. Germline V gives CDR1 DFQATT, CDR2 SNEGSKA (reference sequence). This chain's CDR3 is CSARVSGPSYEQYF. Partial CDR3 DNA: TGCAGTGCTAGAGTAAGTGGGCCCTCCTACGAG.

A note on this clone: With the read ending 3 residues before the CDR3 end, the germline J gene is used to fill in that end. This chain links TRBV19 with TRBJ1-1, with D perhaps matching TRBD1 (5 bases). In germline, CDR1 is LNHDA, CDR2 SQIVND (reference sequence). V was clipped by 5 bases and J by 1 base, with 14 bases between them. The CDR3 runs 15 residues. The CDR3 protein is CASSSAWGTNTEAFF. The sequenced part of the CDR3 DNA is TGTGCCAGTAGTTCCGCGTGGGGCACGAACACTGAA.

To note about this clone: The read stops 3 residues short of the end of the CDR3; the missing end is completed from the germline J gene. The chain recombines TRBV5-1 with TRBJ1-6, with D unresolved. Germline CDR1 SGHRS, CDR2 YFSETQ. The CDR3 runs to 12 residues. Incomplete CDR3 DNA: TGCGCCAGCAGCTTGGCGGAGGGCCCC. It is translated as CASSLAEGP. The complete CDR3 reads CASSLAEGPLHF.

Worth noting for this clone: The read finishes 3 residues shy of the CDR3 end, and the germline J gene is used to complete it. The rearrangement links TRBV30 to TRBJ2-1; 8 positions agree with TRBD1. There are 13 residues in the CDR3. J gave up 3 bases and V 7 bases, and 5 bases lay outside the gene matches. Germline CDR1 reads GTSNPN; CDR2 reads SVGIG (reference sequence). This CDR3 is CALGTGLYNEQFF. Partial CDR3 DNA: TGTGCCTTAGGGACAGGCCTCTACAATGAG.

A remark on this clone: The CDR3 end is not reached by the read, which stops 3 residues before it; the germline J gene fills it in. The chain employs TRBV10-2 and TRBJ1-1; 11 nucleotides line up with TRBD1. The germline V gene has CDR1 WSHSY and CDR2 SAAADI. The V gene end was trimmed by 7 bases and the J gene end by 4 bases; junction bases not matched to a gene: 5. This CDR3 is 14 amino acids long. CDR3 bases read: TGCGCCAGCAAATTGGGACAGGGGGGCACTGAA. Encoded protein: CASKLGQGGTE. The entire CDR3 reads CASKLGQGGTEAFF.

The covered CDR3 bases are TGTGCCAGCAGCTTAAGCTACAGGAACACTGAA. Translation: CASSLSYRNTE. The full-length CDR3 reads as CASSLSYRNTEAFF. V is TRBV7-2 and J is TRBJ1-1; no clear D. The CDR3 is cut off 3 residues early in the read; its end comes from the germline J gene. Germline V gene sequence: CDR1 SGHTA, CDR2 FQGNSA. The CDR3 loop spans 14 amino acids. V lost 2 bases, J lost 1 base, and 8 bases lay in between.

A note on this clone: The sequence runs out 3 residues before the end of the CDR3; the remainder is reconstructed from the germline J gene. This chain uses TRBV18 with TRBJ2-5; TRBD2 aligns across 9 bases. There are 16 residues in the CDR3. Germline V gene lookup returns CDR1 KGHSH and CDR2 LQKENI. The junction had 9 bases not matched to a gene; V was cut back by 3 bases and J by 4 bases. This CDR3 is CASSPVPAGGRETQYF. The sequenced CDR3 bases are TGTGCCAGCTCACCTGTGCCAGCGGGGGGTCGAGAGACC.

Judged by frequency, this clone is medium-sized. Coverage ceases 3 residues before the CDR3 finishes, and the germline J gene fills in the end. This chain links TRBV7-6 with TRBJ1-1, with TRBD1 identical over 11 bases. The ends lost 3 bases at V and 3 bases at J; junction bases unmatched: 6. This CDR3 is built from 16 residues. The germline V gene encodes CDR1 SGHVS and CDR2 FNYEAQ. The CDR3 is CASSFPGQGADTEAFF. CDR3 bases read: TGTGCCAGCAGCTTTCCAGGACAGGGGGCGGACACTGAA.

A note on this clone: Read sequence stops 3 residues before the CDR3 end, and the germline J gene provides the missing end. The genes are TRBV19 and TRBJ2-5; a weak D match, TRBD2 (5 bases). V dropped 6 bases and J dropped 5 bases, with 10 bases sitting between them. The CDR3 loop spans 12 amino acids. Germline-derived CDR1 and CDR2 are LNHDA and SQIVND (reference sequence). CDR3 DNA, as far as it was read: TGTGCCAGTAGCCCTAGCAGGGAGACC. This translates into CASSPSRET. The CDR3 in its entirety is CASSPSRETQYF.

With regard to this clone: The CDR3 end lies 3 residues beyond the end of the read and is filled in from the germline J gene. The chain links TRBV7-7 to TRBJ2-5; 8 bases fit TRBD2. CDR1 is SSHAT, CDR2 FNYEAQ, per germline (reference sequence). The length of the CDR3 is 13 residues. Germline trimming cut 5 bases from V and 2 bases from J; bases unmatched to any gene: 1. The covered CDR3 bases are TGTGCCAGCAGCCAGCGGGAGCAAGAGACC. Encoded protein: CASSQREQET. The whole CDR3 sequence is CASSQREQETQYF.

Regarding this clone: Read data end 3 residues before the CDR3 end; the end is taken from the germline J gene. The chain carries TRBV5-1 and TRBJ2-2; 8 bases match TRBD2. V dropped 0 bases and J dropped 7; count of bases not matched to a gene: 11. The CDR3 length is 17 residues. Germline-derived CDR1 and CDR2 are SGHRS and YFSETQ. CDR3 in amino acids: CASSLAPGGGLDGELFF. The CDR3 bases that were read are TGCGCCAGCAGCTTGGCCCCTGGCGGGGGGCTCGACGGGGAG.

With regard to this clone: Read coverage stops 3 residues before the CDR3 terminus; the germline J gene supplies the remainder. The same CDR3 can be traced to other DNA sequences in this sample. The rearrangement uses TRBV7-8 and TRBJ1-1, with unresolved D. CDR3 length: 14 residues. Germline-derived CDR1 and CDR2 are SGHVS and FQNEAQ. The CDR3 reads CASSPTPGVYEAFF. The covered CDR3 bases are TGTGCCAGCAGTCCAACCCCAGGAGTCTACGAA.

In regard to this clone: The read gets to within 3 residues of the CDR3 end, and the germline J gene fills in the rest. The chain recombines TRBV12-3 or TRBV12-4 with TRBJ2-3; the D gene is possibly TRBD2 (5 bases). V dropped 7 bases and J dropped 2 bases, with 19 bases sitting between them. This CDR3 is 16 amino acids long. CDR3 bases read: TGTGCCAGCAAAAACGGCGGGCGACTTGTCACAGATACG. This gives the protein CASKNGGRLVTDT. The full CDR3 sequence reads CASKNGGRLVTDTQYF.

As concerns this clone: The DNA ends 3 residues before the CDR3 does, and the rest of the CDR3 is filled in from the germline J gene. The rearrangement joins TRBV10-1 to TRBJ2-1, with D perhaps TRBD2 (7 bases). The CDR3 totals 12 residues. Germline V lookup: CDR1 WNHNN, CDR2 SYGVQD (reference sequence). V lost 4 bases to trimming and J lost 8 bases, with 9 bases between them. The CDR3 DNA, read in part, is TGCGCCAGCAGTGCGGGGGGCTATGAG. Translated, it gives CASSAGGYE. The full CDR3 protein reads CASSAGGYEQFF.